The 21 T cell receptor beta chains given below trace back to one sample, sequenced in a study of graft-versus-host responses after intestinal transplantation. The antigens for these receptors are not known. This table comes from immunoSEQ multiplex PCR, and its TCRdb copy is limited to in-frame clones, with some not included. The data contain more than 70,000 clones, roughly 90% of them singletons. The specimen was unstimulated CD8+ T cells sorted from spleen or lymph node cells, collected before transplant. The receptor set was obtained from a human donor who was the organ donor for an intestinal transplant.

CDR3 in amino acids: CASSSTQGADSPLHF. CDR3 DNA: TGTGCCAGCAGCTCAACACAGGGGGCAGATTCACCCCTCCACTTT. V is TRBV7-9 and J is TRBJ1-6; TRBD1 agrees at 9 bases. Germline trimming cut 4 bases from V and 8 bases from J; bases unmatched to any gene: 6. Germline V gene data show CDR1 as SEHNR and CDR2 as FQNEAQ (reference sequence). CDR3 size: 15 residues. The complete variable domain, with remaining parts taken from reference TRBV7-9 and TRBJ1-6, reads DTGVSQNPRHKITKRGQNVTFRCDPISEHNRLYWYRQTLGQGPEFLTYFQNEAQLEKSRLLSDRFSAERPKGSFSTLEIQRTEQGDSAMYLCASSSTQGADSPLHFGNGTRLTVT.

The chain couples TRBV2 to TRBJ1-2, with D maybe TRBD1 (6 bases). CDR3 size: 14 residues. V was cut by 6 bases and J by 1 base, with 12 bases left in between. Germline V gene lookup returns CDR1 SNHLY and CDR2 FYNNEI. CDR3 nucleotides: TGTGCCAGCAGATTATACAGGGATAACTATGGCTACACCTTC. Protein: CASRLYRDNYGYTF.

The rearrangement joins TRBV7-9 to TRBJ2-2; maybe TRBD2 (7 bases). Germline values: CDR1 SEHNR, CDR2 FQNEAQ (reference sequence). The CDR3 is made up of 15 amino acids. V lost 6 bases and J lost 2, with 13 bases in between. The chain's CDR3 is CASSPGGPNTGELFF. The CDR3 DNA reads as TGTGCCAGCAGTCCGGGGGGCCCCAACACCGGGGAGCTGTTTTTT.

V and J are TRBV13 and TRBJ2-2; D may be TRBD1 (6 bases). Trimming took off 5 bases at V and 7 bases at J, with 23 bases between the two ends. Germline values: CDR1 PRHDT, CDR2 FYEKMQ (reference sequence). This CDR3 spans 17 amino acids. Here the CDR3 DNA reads TGTGCCAGCAGCCCACCGGACAGCTCGAGGGTGGGCGGGGAGCTGTTTTTT. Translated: CASSPPDSSRVGGELFF.

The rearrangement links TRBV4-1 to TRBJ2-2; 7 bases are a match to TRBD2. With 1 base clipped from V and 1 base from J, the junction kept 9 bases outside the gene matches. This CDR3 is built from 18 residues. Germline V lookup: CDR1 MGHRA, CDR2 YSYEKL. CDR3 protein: CASSQVGGGGRNTGELFF. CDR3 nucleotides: TGCGCCAGCAGCCAAGTCGGCGGGGGAGGTAGGAACACCGGGGAGCTGTTTTTT.

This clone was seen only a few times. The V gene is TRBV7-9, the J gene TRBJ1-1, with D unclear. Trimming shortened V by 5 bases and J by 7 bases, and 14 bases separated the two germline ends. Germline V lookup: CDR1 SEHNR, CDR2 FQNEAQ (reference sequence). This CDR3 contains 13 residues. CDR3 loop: CASSTRTGFEAFF. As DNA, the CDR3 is TGTGCCAGCAGCACTCGGACGGGGTTTGAAGCTTTCTTT.

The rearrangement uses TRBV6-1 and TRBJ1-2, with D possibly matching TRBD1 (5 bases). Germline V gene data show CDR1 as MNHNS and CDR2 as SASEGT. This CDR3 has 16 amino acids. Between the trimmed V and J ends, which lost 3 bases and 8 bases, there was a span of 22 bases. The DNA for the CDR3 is TGTGCCAGCAGTGATACTTGGGCATCAGGGAAATGGGGCTACACCTTC. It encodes CASSDTWASGKWGYTF.

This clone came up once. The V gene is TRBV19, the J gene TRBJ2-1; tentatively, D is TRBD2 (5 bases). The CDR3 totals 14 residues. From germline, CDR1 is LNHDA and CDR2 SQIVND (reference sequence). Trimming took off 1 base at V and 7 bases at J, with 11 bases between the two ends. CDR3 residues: CASSIGGLTNEQFF. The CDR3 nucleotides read TGTGCCAGTAGTATAGGTGGACTTACGAATGAGCAGTTCTTC.

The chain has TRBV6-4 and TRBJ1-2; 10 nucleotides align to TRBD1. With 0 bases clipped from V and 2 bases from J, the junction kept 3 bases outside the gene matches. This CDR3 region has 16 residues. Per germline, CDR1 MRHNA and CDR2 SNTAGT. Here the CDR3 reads CASSDSGQGQNYGYTF. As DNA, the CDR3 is TGTGCCAGCAGTGACTCGGGACAGGGGCAGAACTATGGCTACACCTTC.

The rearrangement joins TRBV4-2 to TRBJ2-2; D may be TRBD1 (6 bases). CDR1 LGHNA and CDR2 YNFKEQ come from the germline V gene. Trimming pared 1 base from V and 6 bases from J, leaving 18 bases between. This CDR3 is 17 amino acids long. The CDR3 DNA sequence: TGTGCCAGCAGCCAAGTACAGGGTCGGTATTTAGCCGGGGAGCTGTTTTTT. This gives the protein CASSQVQGRYLAGELFF.

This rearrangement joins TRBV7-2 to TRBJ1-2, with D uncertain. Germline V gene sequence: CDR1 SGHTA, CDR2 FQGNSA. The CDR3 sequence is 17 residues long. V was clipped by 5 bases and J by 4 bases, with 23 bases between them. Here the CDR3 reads CASSIRCGDGKTYGYTF. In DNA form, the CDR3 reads TGTGCCAGCAGCATTCGCTGCGGAGACGGAAAGACCTATGGCTACACCTTC.

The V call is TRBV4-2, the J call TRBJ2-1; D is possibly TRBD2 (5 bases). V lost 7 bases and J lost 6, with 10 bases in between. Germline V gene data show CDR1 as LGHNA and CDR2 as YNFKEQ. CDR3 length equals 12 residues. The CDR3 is CASTSRGNEQFF. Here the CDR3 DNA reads TGTGCCAGCACGTCCCGGGGCAATGAGCAGTTCTTC.

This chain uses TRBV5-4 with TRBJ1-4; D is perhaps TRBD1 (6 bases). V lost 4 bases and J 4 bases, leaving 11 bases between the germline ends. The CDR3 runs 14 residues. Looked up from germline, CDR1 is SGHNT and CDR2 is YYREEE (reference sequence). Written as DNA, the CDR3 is TGTGCCAGCAGCCGGTGGACAGATAATGAAAAACTGTTTTTT. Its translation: CASSRWTDNEKLFF.

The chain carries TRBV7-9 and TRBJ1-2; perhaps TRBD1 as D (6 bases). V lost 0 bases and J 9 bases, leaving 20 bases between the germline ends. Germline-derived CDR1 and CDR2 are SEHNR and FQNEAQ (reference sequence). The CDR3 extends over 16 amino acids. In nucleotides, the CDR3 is TGTGCCAGCAGCTTAGCGAGACACCAGGGGTCAGAGAGCTACACCTTC. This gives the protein CASSLARHQGSESYTF.

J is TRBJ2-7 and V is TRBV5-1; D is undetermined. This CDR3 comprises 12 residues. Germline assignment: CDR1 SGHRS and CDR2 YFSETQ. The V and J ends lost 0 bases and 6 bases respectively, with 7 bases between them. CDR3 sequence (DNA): TGCGCCAGCAGCTTGGATTCCGGCGAGCAGTACTTC. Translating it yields CASSLDSGEQYF.

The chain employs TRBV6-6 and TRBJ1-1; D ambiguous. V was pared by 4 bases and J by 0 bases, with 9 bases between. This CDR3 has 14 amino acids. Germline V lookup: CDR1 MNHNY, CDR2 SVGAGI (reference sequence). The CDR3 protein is CASSLWALNTEAFF. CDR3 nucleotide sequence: TGTGCCAGCAGTTTATGGGCCTTGAACACTGAAGCTTTCTTT.

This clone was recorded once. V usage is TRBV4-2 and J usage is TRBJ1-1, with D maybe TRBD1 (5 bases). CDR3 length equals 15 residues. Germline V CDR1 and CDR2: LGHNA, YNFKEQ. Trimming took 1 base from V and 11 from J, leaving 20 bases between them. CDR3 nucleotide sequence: TGTGCCAGCAGCCAAGCGGAAACCTTGGGGGGGGACGCTTTCTTT. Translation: CASSQAETLGGDAFF.

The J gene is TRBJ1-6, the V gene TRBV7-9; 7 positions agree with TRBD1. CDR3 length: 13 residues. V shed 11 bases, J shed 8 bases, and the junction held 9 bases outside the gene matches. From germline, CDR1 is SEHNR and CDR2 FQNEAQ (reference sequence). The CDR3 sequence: CASRQGADSPLHF. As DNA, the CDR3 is TGTGCCTCCCGACAGGGTGCGGATTCACCCCTCCACTTT.

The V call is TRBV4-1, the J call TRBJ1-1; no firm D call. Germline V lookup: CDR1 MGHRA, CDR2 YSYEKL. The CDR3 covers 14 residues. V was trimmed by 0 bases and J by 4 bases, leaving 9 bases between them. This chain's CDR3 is CASSQDSFGTEAFF. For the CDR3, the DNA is TGCGCCAGCAGCCAAGATAGCTTTGGCACTGAAGCTTTCTTT.

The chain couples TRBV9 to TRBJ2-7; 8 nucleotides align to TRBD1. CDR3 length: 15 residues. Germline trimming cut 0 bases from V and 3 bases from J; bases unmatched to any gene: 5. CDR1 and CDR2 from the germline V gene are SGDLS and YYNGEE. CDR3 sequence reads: CASSVAAGGGYEQYF. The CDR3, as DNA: TGTGCCAGCAGCGTAGCAGCAGGGGGCGGCTACGAGCAGTACTTC.

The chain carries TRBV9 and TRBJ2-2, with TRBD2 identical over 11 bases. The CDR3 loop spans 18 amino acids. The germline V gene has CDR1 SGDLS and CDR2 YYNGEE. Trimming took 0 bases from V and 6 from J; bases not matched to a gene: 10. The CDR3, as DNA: TGTGCCAGCAGCGTAGAGGGGAGCGTAGCGGGGGGGTCCGGGGAGCTGTTTTTT. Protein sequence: CASSVEGSVAGGSGELFF.